This TCR beta chain was sequenced in a study of T-cell reconstitution after alpha-beta-depleted transplantation in children (TCRdb year 2016). Regarding the complete study: Using TCR repertoire profiling, the study quantitatively followed how T-cell immune reconstitution unfolded in children after TCRalphabeta/CD19-depleted allogeneic hematopoietic cell transplantation.

As encoded in the germline V gene, CDR1 is ENHRY while CDR2 is SYGVKD. Measured from the cysteine to the phenylalanine, the CDR3 is 14 residues long. The kept DNA is CDR3 alone, 42 bases in frame from the first base. From V the trimming removes 6 bases and from J it removes 7 bases, while the gene matches leave 7 bases of the junction unaccounted for. Receptor amplification or capture employed PCR. The sequencer was an Illumina HiSeq 2500. Molecular barcoding was employed in the preparation of TCR libraries, with unique molecular identifiers being used to normalize TCRbeta repertoire quantification. Through fastp at Q25 and MiXCR, TCRdb rebuilt clones from the public reads, retaining in-frame beta chains. A single entry per CDR3 protein holds the most common genes and DNA from its merged rows. A total of 250,000 to 400,000 distinct CDR3 sequences appear in this sample, about a quarter of them only once. Approximately 11% of the sample is taken by the ten largest.

The meaning of the sample's treatment or condition label: allogeneic hematopoietic cell transplantation with graft depleted of TCRalphabeta T cells and CD19 B cells. Transplant recipients were children who received TCRalphabeta/CD19-depleted allogeneic hematopoietic cell grafts. This clonotype was counted between two and nine times. What antigen it recognizes has not been identified. Nothing much larger sits one base from this clone, and base qualities are not available. Results the study describes overall, beyond this receptor: Over subsequent months, a decline in hyperexpanded clone frequencies was noted, and after one year, T-cell counts and TCRbeta diversity were mostly ascribed to newly produced T cells. In some patients, the high TCRbeta diversity seen at day 60 was put down to recipient T cells and intrathymic progenitors that had survived conditioning. The apparently early recovery of alphabetaT-cell counts about two months after transplant reportedly depended on only several hundred rapidly expanded clones that came from non-depleted graft cells.

Sample: PBMCs, mostly from graft donor cells, taken 180 days after TCRalphabeta/CD19-depleted stem cell transplant. The chain couples TRBV10-3 to TRBJ2-1, and 9 bases in between align with TRBD2. This clonotype originated in a male patient under 18 who had a stem cell transplant for acute lymphoblastic leukemia, so the T cells may come from the graft donor. The nucleotide sequence reads as follows: TGTGCCATCAGCGTAGCGGGAGCGCTGAATGAGCAGTTCTTC. Translated, this is CAISVAGALNEQFF.